The 28 T cell receptor beta chains below all came from one sample that was sequenced in a study of cytomegalovirus exposure and HLA in healthy donors. The PCR used 60 Vbeta and 13 Jbeta primers. This table comes from immunoSEQ multiplex PCR, and its TCRdb copy is limited to in-frame clones, with some not included. Seen here are some 180,000 clones, about three quarters observed once, and the top ten hold 1.5% to 2%. Sequencing was done on a sample of PBMCs. These receptors were collected from a man aged 18-30 years in good health and CMV-seronegative.

The genes are TRBV28 and TRBJ2-2; 12 positions agree with TRBD1. This CDR3 has 19 amino acids. Germline lookup yields CDR1 MDHEN and CDR2 SYDVKM. The V segment lost 4 bases and the J segment 2 bases; nucleotides outside the gene matches: 11. The CDR3 DNA follows: TGTGCCAGCAGTTGGACCTCGGGACAGGGGGCTCTAAACACCGGGGAGCTGTTTTTT. Residues: CASSWTSGQGALNTGELFF.

The V gene is TRBV15, the J gene TRBJ1-2; TRBD1 might be the D (5 bases). The ends were cut back, 0 bases at V and 4 bases at J, with 9 bases in the middle. Germline V gene sequence: CDR1 LNHNV, CDR2 YYDKDF (reference sequence). This CDR3 spans 14 amino acids. The CDR3 DNA is TGTGCCACCAGCAGAGATGGGGACTCCTATGGCTACACCTTC. Encoded protein: CATSRDGDSYGYTF.

The chain uses TRBV27 and TRBJ2-1, with 8 bases identical to TRBD2. Trimming removed 0 bases from V and 3 bases from J; junction bases left unmatched: 4. The CDR3 runs to 16 residues. Germline CDR1 and CDR2: MNHEY and SMNVEV (reference sequence). CDR3 coding DNA: TGTGCCAGCAGTTTATCTGCGGGGGGCCTCTACAATGAGCAGTTCTTC. It codes for CASSLSAGGLYNEQFF.

As concerns this clone: The sample carries other DNA sequences with the same CDR3. The rearrangement links TRBV9 to TRBJ2-6; D ambiguous. With 4 bases removed from V and 4 bases from J, the gap between germline ends came to 6 bases. Germline V gene lookup returns CDR1 SGDLS and CDR2 YYNGEE. This CDR3 has 13 residues. The CDR3 spells CASSSVGANVLTF. DNA of the CDR3: TGTGCCAGCAGCTCGGTAGGGGCCAACGTCCTGACTTTC.

V usage is TRBV29-1 and J usage is TRBJ1-3, with D possibly being TRBD1 (6 bases). This CDR3 spans 13 amino acids. The ends were cut back, 7 bases at V and 0 bases at J, with 10 bases in the middle. From germline, CDR1 is SQVTM and CDR2 ANQGSEA. The CDR3 protein is CSGGGGSGNTIYF. CDR3 nucleotides: TGCAGCGGGGGAGGGGGCTCTGGAAACACCATATATTTT.

This clone was counted a few times. The chain carries TRBV6-5 and TRBJ2-1; 9 positions match TRBD2. CDR3 length: 15 residues. Germline CDR1 MNHEY, CDR2 SVGAGI. The J segment lost 3 bases and the V segment lost 6 bases, leaving 6 bases of the junction unmatched. The CDR3: CASRNGLAFYNEQFF. The CDR3 DNA follows: TGTGCCAGCAGAAACGGACTAGCGTTCTACAATGAGCAGTTCTTC.

The chain couples TRBV2 to TRBJ2-7; a possible D gene is TRBD1 (5 bases). Germline V gene data show CDR1 as SNHLY and CDR2 as FYNNEI. Deletions cut 6 bases from V and 4 bases from J, with 19 bases between. The CDR3 length is 15 residues. DNA for the CDR3: TGTGCCAGCAGGGTAGAGTCGGGCAGGGTTTACGAGCAGTACTTC. Translation: CASRVESGRVYEQYF.

About this clone: The sample has other DNA sequences that encode this CDR3 too. The CDR3 sequence is CASSLAGGGPTGELFF. Written as DNA, the CDR3 is TGTGCCAGCAGTTTAGCGGGAGGGGGGCCCACCGGGGAGCTGTTTTTT. The rearrangement links TRBV27 to TRBJ2-2, with 9 bases matching TRBD2. CDR1 MNHEY and CDR2 SMNVEV come from the germline V gene (reference sequence). V lost 2 bases and J lost 4; bases outside the gene matches: 5. The CDR3 totals 16 residues.

The rearrangement joins TRBV28 to TRBJ1-6; possible D gene TRBD1, 5 bases. This CDR3 comprises 15 residues. CDR1 and CDR2 from the germline V gene are MDHEN and SYDVKM. Between the trimmed V and J ends, which lost 4 bases and 4 bases, there was a span of 11 bases. In DNA form, the CDR3 reads TGTGCCAGCAGTTCCGACAGAAATTATAATTCACCCCTCCACTTT. Translating it yields CASSSDRNYNSPLHF. Full variable domain (outside the CDR3, taken from reference TRBV28 and TRBJ1-6): DVKVTQSSRYLVKRTGEKVFLECVQDMDHENMFWYRQDPGLGLRLIYFSYDVKMKEKGDIPEGYSVSREKKERFSLILESASTNQTSMYLCASSSDRNYNSPLHFGNGTRLTVT.

The chain is built from TRBV27 and TRBJ1-2; the D is unclear. CDR3 length: 13 amino acids. Germline CDR1 is MNHEY and CDR2 is SMNVEV (reference sequence). Trimming removed 6 bases at V and 0 bases at J, with 8 bases between. The CDR3 bases are TGTGCCAGCAGACTTACAGCTAACTATGGCTACACCTTC. Its protein is CASRLTANYGYTF.

The rearrangement uses TRBV19 and TRBJ1-1; 8 bases line up with TRBD1. This CDR3 has 16 amino acids. Germline trimming cut 1 base from V and 4 bases from J; bases unmatched to any gene: 8. Germline V lookup: CDR1 LNHDA, CDR2 SQIVND (reference sequence). CDR3 in DNA: TGTGCCAGTAGTATAGGATTCGGACAGGGTATCACTGAAGCTTTCTTT. Encoded protein: CASSIGFGQGITEAFF.

V is TRBV7-3 and J is TRBJ2-2; D is perhaps TRBD1 (5 bases). CDR1 and CDR2 from the germline V gene are SGHTA and FQGTGA. The V end was cut by 7 bases, the J end by 5 bases, with 17 bases between. This CDR3 region has 15 residues. This chain's CDR3 is CASTLGAGRTGELFF. In DNA form, the CDR3 reads TGTGCCAGCACCCTAGGGGCAGGGCGGACCGGGGAGCTGTTTTTT.

The table lists this clone with a few counts. The CDR3 DNA follows: TGTGCCAGCAGCTCCGGAGGCACCGGGGAGCTGTTTTTT. Residues: CASSSGGTGELFF. The chain couples TRBV9 to TRBJ2-2; possibly TRBD2 for D (5 bases). V shed 4 bases and J shed 4 bases, with 8 bases lying between them. The CDR3 is 13 residues long. Germline V CDR1 and CDR2: SGDLS, YYNGEE. Together with reference TRBV9 and TRBJ2-2, the CDR3 gives the full variable domain: DSGVTQTPKHLITATGQRVTLRCSPRSGDLSVYWYQQSLDQGLQFLIQYYNGEERAKGNILERFSAQQFPDLHSELNLSSLELGDSALYFCASSSGGTGELFFGEGSRLTVL.

This clone has just a few counts. The rearrangement links TRBV6-5 to TRBJ2-5; D may be TRBD1 (6 bases). V gave up 4 bases and J gave up 5 bases, with 17 bases separating them. The germline V gene has CDR1 MNHEY and CDR2 SVGAGI. There are 15 residues in the CDR3. CDR3 amino acids: CASSFQQGVWETQYF. The CDR3 nucleotides read TGTGCCAGCAGTTTCCAACAGGGTGTTTGGGAGACCCAGTACTTC.

This clone was counted only a few times. The rearrangement uses TRBV6-5 and TRBJ2-1, with D unresolved. Trimming pared 5 bases from V and 5 bases from J, leaving 7 bases between. Germline CDR1 reads MNHEY; CDR2 reads SVGAGI. The CDR3 loop spans 12 amino acids. The CDR3 coding sequence is TGTGCCAGCAGTAGCCCGGACAATGAGCAGTTCTTC. This codes for CASSSPDNEQFF.

CDR3 amino acids: CASSAPRQGVWNTEAFF. The DNA of the CDR3 is TGTGCCAGCAGCGCGCCGAGACAGGGAGTTTGGAACACTGAAGCTTTCTTT. The rearrangement joins TRBV9 to TRBJ1-1; TRBD1 agrees at 7 bases. The germline V gene has CDR1 SGDLS and CDR2 YYNGEE. CDR3 size: 17 residues. The J segment lost 1 base and the V segment lost 3 bases, leaving 12 bases of the junction unmatched.

This sequence joins TRBV6-5 and TRBJ1-1, with no clear D. V shed 6 bases and J shed 0 bases, with 5 bases lying between them. CDR1 is MNHEY, CDR2 SVGAGI, per germline. CDR3 length: 12 amino acids. The CDR3 reads CASSGVNTEAFF. The CDR3 bases are TGTGCCAGCAGCGGGGTGAACACTGAAGCTTTCTTT.

This chain connects TRBV9 to TRBJ1-5; D is unresolved. Germline values: CDR1 SGDLS, CDR2 YYNGEE. The V gene lost 1 base and the J gene lost 7 bases, with 24 bases spanning the gap. The CDR3 has 18 amino acids. CDR3 sequence reads: CASSVSPGSWVVGQPQHF. In DNA, the CDR3 is TGTGCCAGCAGCGTATCCCCCGGCAGTTGGGTGGTGGGCCAGCCCCAGCATTTT.

A few counts support this clone. This sequence joins TRBV6-5 and TRBJ1-5, with 10 bases aligning to TRBD1. V lost 6 bases to trimming and J lost 5 bases; unmatched junction nucleotides: 4. In germline, CDR1 is MNHEY, CDR2 SVGAGI. The CDR3 length is 14 residues. Written as DNA, the CDR3 is TGTGCCAGCAGGACAGGGGGCCGGGATCAGCCCCAGCATTTT. This codes for CASRTGGRDQPQHF.

In the case of this clone: One junction end does not reproduce the germline sequence, and a read error may be involved. The V and J genes are TRBV7-7 and TRBJ1-4; possible D gene TRBD1, 6 bases. This CDR3 region has 18 residues. CDR1 is SSHAT and CDR2 is FNYEAQ in the germline V gene (reference sequence). The CDR3 protein is CASSLANARAGAEEKLFF. The CDR3 DNA reads TGTGCTAGCAGCTTAGCGAACGCTAGGGCGGGGGCGGAAGAAAAACTGTTTTTT. The full variable domain, with the rest looked up from reference TRBV7-7 and TRBJ1-4, is GAGVSQSPRYKVTKRGQDVTLRCDPISSHATLYWYQQALGQGPEFLTYFNYEAQPDKSGLPSDRFSAERPEGSISTLTIQRTEQRDSAMYRCASSLANARAGAEEKLFFGSGTQLSVL.

This chain uses TRBV14 with TRBJ1-2; a weak D match, TRBD1 (5 bases). V dropped 4 bases and J dropped 4 bases, with 22 bases sitting between them. Germline assignment: CDR1 SGHDN and CDR2 FVKESK. This CDR3 contains 17 residues. The CDR3 nucleotides are TGTGCCAGCAGCCCAATAATAGGGCAGGGAAAGGGCTATGGCTACACCTTC. As protein: CASSPIIGQGKGYGYTF.

The genes are TRBV18 and TRBJ2-2; 7 positions match TRBD2. The germline gives CDR1 KGHSH, CDR2 LQKENI. After removal of 2 bases from V and 6 bases from J, the junction contained 3 bases not matched to a gene. The length of the CDR3 is 14 residues. CDR3 loop: CASSPVTSAGELFF. The CDR3 nucleotides read TGTGCCAGCTCACCAGTCACTAGCGCCGGGGAGCTGTTTTTT.

The rearrangement uses TRBV28 and TRBJ2-7, with 10 bases matching TRBD2. V gave up 3 bases and J gave up 0 bases; unmatched junction bases: 2. CDR1 and CDR2 from the germline V gene are MDHEN and SYDVKM. The CDR3 loop spans 15 amino acids. The CDR3, as DNA: TGTGCCAGCAGTTTTCCTAGCGGGGGCTCCTACGAGCAGTACTTC. Translating gives CASSFPSGGSYEQYF.

The rearrangement joins TRBV5-8 to TRBJ2-7; 9 positions match TRBD1. The V gene end was trimmed by 2 bases and the J gene end by 0 bases; junction bases not matched to a gene: 6. Germline values: CDR1 SGHTS, CDR2 YDEGEE. The CDR3 consists of 16 residues. In DNA, the CDR3 is TGTGCCAGCAGCTTCCGAGGGGGACAGGGCTCCTACGAGCAGTACTTC. Translation gives CASSFRGGQGSYEQYF.

The V gene is TRBV4-1, the J gene TRBJ2-3; D uncertain. The CDR3 extends over 15 amino acids. The V end was cut by 4 bases, the J end by 0 bases, with 11 bases between. CDR1 MGHRA and CDR2 YSYEKL come from the germline V gene. The chain's CDR3 is CASSRVAGSTDTQYF. CDR3 DNA: TGCGCCAGCAGCCGCGTCGCCGGGAGCACAGATACGCAGTATTTT.

The chain has TRBV7-9 and TRBJ1-3, with 7 bases lining up with TRBD1. The CDR3 is made up of 14 amino acids. Germline V gives CDR1 SEHNR, CDR2 FQNEAQ (reference sequence). The V and J ends lost 1 base and 5 bases, in that order; junction bases with no gene match: 2. CDR3 loop: CASSLGQGRNTIYF. The CDR3 region has the DNA TGTGCCAGCAGCTTAGGACAGGGTCGAAACACCATATATTTT.

This clone has more than one count but fewer than ten. The chain carries TRBV19 and TRBJ1-5, with D perhaps TRBD1 (5 bases). Looked up from germline, CDR1 is LNHDA and CDR2 is SQIVND (reference sequence). The CDR3 length is 14 residues. Trimming took 6 bases from V and 5 from J, leaving 14 bases between them. The CDR3 reads CASSPSGGYQPQHF. The CDR3 DNA follows: TGTGCCAGTAGCCCCAGCGGGGGTTATCAGCCCCAGCATTTT.

The V and J genes are TRBV9 and TRBJ2-5, with 7 positions matching TRBD1. The J call may be wrong; the DNA end is better matched by TRBJ2-7. This CDR3 spans 14 amino acids. Germline-derived CDR1 and CDR2 are SGDLS and YYNGEE. CDR3 DNA: TGTGCCAGCAGCAACCCGGGACAGCCGTTCGAGCAGTACTTC. Encoded protein: CASSNPGQPFEQYF.